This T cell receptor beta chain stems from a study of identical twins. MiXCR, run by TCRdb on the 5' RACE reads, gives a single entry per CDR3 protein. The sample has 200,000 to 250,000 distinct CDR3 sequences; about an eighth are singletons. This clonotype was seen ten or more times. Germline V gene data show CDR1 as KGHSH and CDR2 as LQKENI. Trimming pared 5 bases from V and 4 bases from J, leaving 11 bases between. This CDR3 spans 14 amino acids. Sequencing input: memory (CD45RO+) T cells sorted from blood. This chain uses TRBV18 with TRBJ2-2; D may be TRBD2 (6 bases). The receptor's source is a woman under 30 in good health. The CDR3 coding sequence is TGTGCCAGCTCATCCGGAGGGGCCACCGGGGAGCTGTTTTTT. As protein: CASSSGGATGELFF. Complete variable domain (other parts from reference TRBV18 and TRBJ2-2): NAGVMQNPRHLVRRRGQEARLRCSPMKGHSHVYWYRQLPEEGLKFMVYLQKENIIDESGMPKERFSAEFPKEGPSILRIQQVVRGDSAAYFCASSSGGATGELFFGEGSRLTVL.